This TCR beta chain was captured in a study of T cells in Graves' hyperthyroidism and ophthalmopathy (dated by TCRdb to about 2019). Regarding the complete study: Peripheral blood samples were taken at the time of initial diagnosis, prior to any treatment. TCR V-J signatures able to tell the groups apart were searched for in a discovery cohort of some 100 patients, of whom more than 40 had Graves' ophthalmopathy and 57 had stable Graves' hyperthyroidism. Whether ophthalmopathy could be predicted prospectively was tested in an independent validation cohort made up of fewer than 20 hyperthyroidism patients plus 17 patients who later progressed to ophthalmopathy. The roughly 100 discovery patients were randomly divided into training and test sets at a 7:3 ratio. In addition, the study compared T-cell repertoires in thyroid tissue and in blood from 6 or 7 Graves' hyperthyroidism patients. After blood sampling, hyperthyroidism patients were treated with methimazole at a starting dose of 30 mg daily, and ophthalmopathy patients were treated with high-dose intravenous methylprednisolone. According to the paper, TCR Vbeta CDR3 sequencing was carried out on some 130 peripheral blood samples, which came from 40 to 45 ophthalmopathy, about 75 hyperthyroidism and approximately 17 progressor patients. Overall results and qualifications from the work: Most expanded thyroid clonotypes (frequency above 0.001) were also detected in blood, suggesting blood repertoires may reflect thyroid immune responses. During validation, the model predicted progression to ophthalmopathy a median of about 5.9 months ahead of onset, with 70.59% sensitivity and under 85% specificity. No statistical method was used to fix the sample size in advance, and group allocation was not hidden from the investigators. A model built on a 13 V-J signature distinguished ophthalmopathy from stable hyperthyroidism, reaching roughly 88% sensitivity and around 81% specificity in cross-validation and 80%/75% in testing.

Taken from cysteine to phenylalanine, the CDR3 has 13 residues. Only the CDR3 DNA is retained, 39 bases long and in frame from the first base. V is reduced by 5 bases and J by 5 bases, leaving a spacing of 12 bases between them. Based on the germline V gene, the CDR1 and CDR2 sequences are MNHNS and SASEGT. The TCR beta CDR3 regions were amplified from RNA transcripts. For the first round of RT-PCR on the TCR CDR3, the HTBI primer set was used together with the Qiagen OneStep RT-PCR kit. Libraries were constructed in a second round of multiplex PCR, after which size selection and purification were performed. The libraries were sequenced on an Illumina HiSeq2000 using paired-end 100 bp reads. As for how the authors treated the data: Raw data were processed with SOAPnuke, discarding reads with adapters, uncalled bases, mean Phred below 15, or no exact constant-primer or identifier match. High-quality paired reads were merged using COPE v1.2.5, and each unique nucleotide sequence was defined as a clonotype. MiTCR v1.1 was used to align the clonotypes against IMGT TRBV, TRBD and TRBJ reference segments. Analysis was restricted to V-J combinations with a frequency above 0.0001, which covered just over 98% of repertoires. A TCS score was defined as the ratio of F50 (clonal expansion) to E x V (chaos), with BLOSUM62-based TCRdist applied between CDR3 peptides within each V-J. Welch's t-statistics and random forest reduced 514 V-J features to fewer than 15, which were used in a naive Bayes classifier (R e1071). TCRdb's own reprocessing of the public reads used fastp at Q25 and MiXCR and kept productive beta chains. Identical CDR3 proteins give one entry, which carries the most common genes and DNA. It is TCRdb's table, rather than the study itself, that gives the V and J calls and clone size. The sample profile shows 460,000 or so distinct CDR3 sequences; about an eighth of them were found once. The top ten clones comprise around a sixth of the sample.

Stable Graves' hyperthyroidism was defined as the absence of progression to ophthalmopathy over 18 months of follow-up. The hyperthyroidism patients were between 18 and 65 years old and newly diagnosed, with a disease duration of less than 2 months. The study excluded patients with uncontrolled infections, other autoimmune diseases, pregnancy or lactation. Clinical symptoms, serum thyroxine and TRAb, thyroid ultrasound, and orbital computed tomography formed the basis for the diagnoses. PBMCs were separated from under 11 ml of fresh peripheral blood using Ficoll-Paque density gradient centrifugation. Total RNA was extracted with Trizol reagent, and quality was checked on an Agilent 2100 Bioanalyzer. This clonotype was counted at least ten times. There is no known antigen for this receptor. Base qualities were left out, and no much larger clone turns up one base away.

The receptor was derived from a woman younger than 35 with Graves' hyperthyroidism. Sequencing was performed on blood. The chain is made from TRBV6-1 and TRBJ1-2; no D segment can be confidently identified. The CDR3 amino acid sequence is: CASSSYSGYGYTF. Read as DNA, the sequence is TGTGCCAGCAGTTCCTATTCGGGGTATGGCTACACCTTC.